The rows below give T cell receptor beta chains drawn from one sample of a study of blood T cells in healthy people across ages. TCRdb re-derived calls from the 5' RACE reads in MiXCR, one entry per CDR3 protein. The sample comprises more than 650,000 distinct CDR3 sequences, about 55% of which are singletons, and approximately 40% rests with the top ten. Material: blood. These receptor sequences come from a man older than 75 in good health. The CDR3 runs from the conserved cysteine through the conserved F or W. A D gene is named only where the DNA matches it firmly. Some rows have no size entry. The others give once, few or many, or a class for an expanded clone.

>-|TRBJ1-2|-|TRBV12-3/TRBV12-4
TGTGCCAGCAGTTCCCGACAGACCGGGTCGTCTAACTATGGCTACACCTTC
CASSSRQTGSSNYGYTF
>-|TRBJ2-4|few|TRBV5-1
TGCGCCAGCAGCAAAGGGCCCAGCGACATTCAGTACTTC
CASSKGPSDIQYF
>-|TRBJ2-7|-|TRBV4-1
TGTGCCAGCAGCCAAGCTTCGGGTGGAGGGTACTACGAGCAGTACTTC
CASSQASGGGYYEQYF
>-|TRBJ2-7|many|TRBV3-1
TGTGCCAGCAGCCGGGGCGGGCCTTACGAGCAGTACTTC
CASSRGGPYEQYF
>-|TRBJ1-2|-|TRBV20-1
TGCAGTGCTGAATCCAGGGATAATGGCTACACCTTC
CSAESRDNGYTF
>TRBD2|TRBJ2-4|few|TRBV7-2
TGTGCCAGCAGCAGAGCGGGGACTAGCCGAGGCGAAAACATTCAGTACTTC
CASSRAGTSRGENIQYF
>-|TRBJ1-2|-|TRBV20-1
TGCAGTGCTAGAGATCCCGGACAGTTCTATGGCTACACCTTC
CSARDPGQFYGYTF
>TRBD1|TRBJ1-6|-|TRBV27
TGTGCCAGCAGTCCCACCGGGACAGGGTTTCCCCTCCACTTT
CASSPTGTGFPLHF
>-|TRBJ2-1|-|TRBV4-1
TGCGCCAGCAGCCTCGTCGGGGGGCGGCACAATGAGCAGTTCTTC
CASSLVGGRHNEQFF
>TRBD2|TRBJ2-1|-|TRBV20-1
TGCAGTGCCAGGTTAGGGGCAACCGGGACTAGCGGGTCCAATGAGCAGTTCTTC
CSARLGATGTSGSNEQFF
>-|TRBJ2-2|few|TRBV7-2
TGTGCCAGCAGCCCTCCGGGGCGCCTCGGGGAGCTGTTTTTT
CASSPPGRLGELFF
>-|TRBJ2-7|once|TRBV27
TGTGCCAGCAGTTTACATCGGGGACTTTCCTCCTACGAGCAGTACTTC
CASSLHRGLSSYEQYF
>-|TRBJ1-2|few|TRBV12-3/TRBV12-4
TGTGCCAGCAGTTTGACCGCGAATGGCTACACCTTC
CASSLTANGYTF
>TRBD2|TRBJ2-5|-|TRBV20-1
TGCAGTGCGGCACTAGCGGGAGCAGAGACCCAGTACTTC
CSAALAGAETQYF
>-|TRBJ2-5|-|TRBV5-1
TGCGCCAGCAGACAGCTCCAAGAGACCCAGTACTTC
CASRQLQETQYF
>-|TRBJ2-1|-|TRBV20-1
TGCAGTGCTAACGGGCAAGGGGCCTCCGACTATGAGCAGTTCTTC
CSANGQGASDYEQFF
>-|TRBJ2-5|-|TRBV10-2
TGCGCCAGCAGGCCCTGGGGGCAAGAGACCCAGTACTTC
CASRPWGQETQYF
>TRBD1|TRBJ2-1|-|TRBV5-1
TGCGCCAGCAGCCCGGACAGGGGCATACATGAGCAGTTCTTC
CASSPDRGIHEQFF
>-|TRBJ2-1|-|TRBV2
TGTGCCAGCAGAATCGGGACTCTCAATGAGCAGTTCTTC
CASRIGTLNEQFF
>TRBD1|TRBJ2-7|-|TRBV5-5
TGTGCCAGCAGGTTGCAGGGGGCGTCCTGGACCTACGAGCAGTACTTC
CASRLQGASWTYEQYF
>-|TRBJ2-1|few|TRBV7-2
TGTGCCAGCAGCATAGGACCCTCCAGCGAGCAGTTCTTC
CASSIGPSSEQFF
>TRBD1|TRBJ2-1|once|TRBV5-5
TGTGCCAGCAGCCCCCTTTCCGGGACAGGAGCCTACGAGCAGTTCTTC
CASSPLSGTGAYEQFF
>TRBD2|TRBJ2-5|few|TRBV27
TGTGCCAGCAGTCCACCTCCGGGACTAGCGGGGCGGGAGACCCAGTACTTC
CASSPPPGLAGRETQYF
>-|TRBJ2-7|-|TRBV6-5
TGTGCCAGCAGTCCGTGGGACACCAGGAGAGAGCAGTACTTC
CASSPWDTRREQYF
>-|TRBJ2-1|few|TRBV5-6
TGTGCCAGCAGATCGGGACCGAACAATGAGCAGTTCTTC
CASRSGPNNEQFF
>-|TRBJ1-4|few|TRBV7-9
TGTGCCAGCAGCCCCAGGGCAATTGCAACTAATGAAAAACTGTTTTTT
CASSPRAIATNEKLFF
>TRBD2|TRBJ2-1|few|TRBV12-3/TRBV12-4
TGTGCCAGCAGTTCGGGACTAGCCTACTACAATGAGCAGTTCTTC
CASSSGLAYYNEQFF
>TRBD1|TRBJ2-3|-|TRBV29-1
TGCAGCGTTGTGCGGGTGCAGGGGGAGCACAGATACGCGTATTTT
CSVVRVQGEHRYAYF
>-|TRBJ2-3|few|TRBV29-1
TGCAGCGTTGATCCACCTAGGGGCCACACAGATACGCAGTATTTT
CSVDPPRGHTDTQYF
>TRBD2|TRBJ2-5|-|TRBV15
TGTGCCACCTCGGGACTAGCGGGACCTCTAGGGGAGCAGTACTTC
CATSGLAGPLGEQYF
>-|TRBJ2-2|once|TRBV6-4
TGTGCCAGCCGCCTGGGGTCCGGGGAGCTGTTTTTT
CASRLGSGELFF
>-|TRBJ2-1|-|TRBV6-2/TRBV6-3
TGTGCCAGCACCGACGGTGGGCTCTCAAATGAGCAGTTCTTC
CASTDGGLSNEQFF
>TRBD2|TRBJ2-1|-|TRBV5-1
TGCGCCAGCAGCTTGGGTTCTAGCGGAGGGGTCAATGAGCAGTTCTTC
CASSLGSSGGVNEQFF
>TRBD1|TRBJ2-7|-|TRBV10-3
TGTGCCATCAGTCGGGACAGGGGGCGCGAGCAGTACTTC
CAISRDRGREQYF
>TRBD2|TRBJ2-3|-|TRBV10-3
TGTGCCATCAGTGAGTCGACTCTAGCGGGAGGGACTCACAGAGACGCGTATTTT
CAISESTLAGGTHRDAYF
>-|TRBJ2-7|-|TRBV21-1
TGTGCCAGCAGCAAAGATTTGGTGACTGGGGAGCAGTACTTC
CASSKDLVTGEQYF
>TRBD2|TRBJ2-1|-|TRBV6-2/TRBV6-3
TGTGCCAGCAGTTACTCCCAACGGACTAGGGGCTCCTACAATGAGCAGTTCTTC
CASSYSQRTRGSYNEQFF
>-|TRBJ2-7|-|TRBV28
TGTGCCAGTTCGACCGGCGAGCAGTACTTC
CASSTGEQYF
>TRBD2|TRBJ2-3|few|TRBV28
TGTGCCAGCAGCGGGACTAGCGGAAATTGGTATTTT
CASSGTSGNWYF
>-|TRBJ2-3|few|TRBV6-5
TGTGCCAGCAGGGCCCTAGGAGCTAGCACAGATACGCAGTATTTT
CASRALGASTDTQYF
>-|TRBJ2-7|-|TRBV7-9
TGTGCCAGCAGCTTACCTCTTGCCTACGAGCAGTACTTC
CASSLPLAYEQYF
>-|TRBJ2-1|-|TRBV10-3
TGTGCCATCATGGAGGGAGGAGACAATGAGCAGTTCTTC
CAIMEGGDNEQFF
>-|TRBJ2-5|many|TRBV29-1
TGCAGCGTTGAAATGGCGGAAGAGACCCAGTACTTC
CSVEMAEETQYF
>TRBD2|TRBJ2-5|-|TRBV10-3
TGTGCCATCAGCGATCAGGCTAGCGGCCTGGAGACCCAGTACTTC
CAISDQASGLETQYF
>TRBD1|TRBJ1-1|-|TRBV9
TGTGCCAGCAGCCCCCCAAGGGGGCCGAACACTGAAGCTTTCTTT
CASSPPRGPNTEAFF